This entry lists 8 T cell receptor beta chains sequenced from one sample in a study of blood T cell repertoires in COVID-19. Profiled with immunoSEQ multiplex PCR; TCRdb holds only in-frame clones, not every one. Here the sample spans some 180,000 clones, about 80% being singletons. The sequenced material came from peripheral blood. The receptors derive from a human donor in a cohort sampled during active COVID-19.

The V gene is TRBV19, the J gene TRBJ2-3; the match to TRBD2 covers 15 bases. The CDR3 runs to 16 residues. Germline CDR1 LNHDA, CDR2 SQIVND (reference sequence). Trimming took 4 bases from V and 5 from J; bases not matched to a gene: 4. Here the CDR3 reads CASSTGTSGGIDTQYF. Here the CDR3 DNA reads TGTGCCAGTAGTACGGGGACTAGCGGGGGGATAGATACGCAGTATTTT.

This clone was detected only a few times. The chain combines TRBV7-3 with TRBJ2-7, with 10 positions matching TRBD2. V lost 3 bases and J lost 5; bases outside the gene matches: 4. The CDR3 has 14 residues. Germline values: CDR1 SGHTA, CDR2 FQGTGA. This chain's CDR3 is CASSLSGGADEQYF. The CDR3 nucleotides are TGTGCCAGCAGCTTGAGCGGGGGGGCAGACGAGCAGTACTTC. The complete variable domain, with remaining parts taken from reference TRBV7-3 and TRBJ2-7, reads GAGVSQTPSNKVTEKGKYVELRCDPISGHTALYWYRQSLGQGPEFLIYFQGTGAADDSGLPNDRFFAVRPEGSVSTLKIQRTERGDSAVYLCASSLSGGADEQYFGPGTRLTVT.

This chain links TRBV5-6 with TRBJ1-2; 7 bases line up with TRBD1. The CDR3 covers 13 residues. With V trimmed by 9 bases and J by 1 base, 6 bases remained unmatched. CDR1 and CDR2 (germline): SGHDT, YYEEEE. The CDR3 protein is CATSGTVNYGYTF. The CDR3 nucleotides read TGTGCCACCTCCGGGACAGTTAACTATGGCTACACCTTC.

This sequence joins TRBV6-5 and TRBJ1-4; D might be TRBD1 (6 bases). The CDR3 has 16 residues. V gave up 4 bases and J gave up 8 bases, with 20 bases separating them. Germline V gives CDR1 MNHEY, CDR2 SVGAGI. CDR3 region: CASSFDRTVTYEKLFF. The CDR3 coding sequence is TGTGCCAGCAGTTTCGATCGGACAGTTACATACGAAAAACTGTTTTTT.

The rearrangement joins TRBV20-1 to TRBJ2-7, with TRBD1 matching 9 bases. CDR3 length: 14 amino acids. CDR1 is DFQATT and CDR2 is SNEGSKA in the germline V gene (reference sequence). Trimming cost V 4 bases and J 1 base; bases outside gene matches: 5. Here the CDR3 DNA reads TGCAGTGCTACTGAACAGGGGGCTTCCTACGAGCAGTACTTC. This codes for CSATEQGASYEQYF.

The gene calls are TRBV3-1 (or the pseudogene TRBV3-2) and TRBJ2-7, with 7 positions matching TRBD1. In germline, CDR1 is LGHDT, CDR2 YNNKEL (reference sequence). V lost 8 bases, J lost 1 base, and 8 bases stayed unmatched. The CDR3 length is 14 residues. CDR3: CASQSTGQSYEQYF. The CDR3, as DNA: TGTGCCAGCCAGTCTACGGGACAGTCCTACGAGCAGTACTTC.

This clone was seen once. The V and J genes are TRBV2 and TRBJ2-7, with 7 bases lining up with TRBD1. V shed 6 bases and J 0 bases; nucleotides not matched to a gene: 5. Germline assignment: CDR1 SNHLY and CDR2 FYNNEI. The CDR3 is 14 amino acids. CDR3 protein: CASRGQVNSYEQYF. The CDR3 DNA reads TGTGCCAGCAGAGGACAGGTCAACTCCTACGAGCAGTACTTC.

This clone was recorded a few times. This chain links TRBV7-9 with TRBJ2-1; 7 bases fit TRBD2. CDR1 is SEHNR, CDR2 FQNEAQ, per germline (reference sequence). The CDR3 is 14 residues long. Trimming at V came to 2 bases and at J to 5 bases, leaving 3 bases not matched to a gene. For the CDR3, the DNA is TGTGCCAGCAGCTTACTAGCGGTTGACAATGAGCAGTTCTTC. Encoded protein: CASSLLAVDNEQFF.